The rows below give T cell receptor beta chains drawn from one sample of a study of human thymus T cells. Generated by immunoSEQ multiplex PCR, the TCRdb table keeps only in-frame clones and is missing some. The sample lists 65,000 to 90,000 clones, 85% to 95% occurring once. Sequenced material: thymus tissue. The receptors were gathered from a girl under three years old with a congenital heart defect but otherwise immunologically healthy. Each CDR3 is given with its conserved first and last residue. A D gene is named only where the DNA matches it firmly. Some rows have no size entry. The others give once, few or many, or a class for an expanded clone.

V gene	J gene	clone size	D gene	CDR3 protein	CDR3 DNA
TRBV30	TRBJ2-5	-	-	CAWKNPGLQKEETQYF	TGTGCCTGGAAGAATCCGGGACTCCAGAAAGAAGAGACCCAGTACTTC
TRBV7-9	TRBJ2-1	-	-	CASSLGEVSSASSYNEQFF	TGTGCCAGCAGCTTAGGAGAGGTGTCCAGCGCCAGCTCCTACAATGAGCAGTTCTTC
TRBV7-2	TRBJ1-5	-	-	CASSRGYSNQPQHF	TGTGCCAGCAGCAGGGGCTATAGCAATCAGCCCCAGCATTTT
TRBV10-2	TRBJ2-7	-	-	CASSEPVELKWSYEQYF	TGCGCCAGCAGTGAGCCGGTAGAATTGAAGTGGTCCTACGAGCAGTACTTC
TRBV28	TRBJ1-2	-	-	CASSFEMGYYGYTF	TGTGCCAGCAGTTTCGAGATGGGCTACTATGGCTACACCTTC
TRBV7-8	TRBJ2-5	-	TRBD1	CASSPRPGQGAHQETQYF	TGTGCCAGCAGCCCGAGACCGGGACAGGGTGCCCACCAAGAGACCCAGTACTTC
TRBV7-2	TRBJ2-3	once	-	CASSPGGKRAFTDTQYF	TGTGCCAGCAGCCCTGGAGGAAAGCGGGCCTTCACAGATACGCAGTATTTT
TRBV6-1	TRBJ2-1	-	-	CASSELMGGNEQFF	TGTGCCAGCAGTGAACTTATGGGGGGCAATGAGCAGTTCTTC
TRBV5-5	TRBJ2-2	-	-	CASSLATRAGELFF	TGTGCCAGCAGCTTGGCCACACGGGCCGGGGAGCTGTTTTTT
TRBV27	TRBJ1-1	-	-	CASSTQSLMNTEAFF	TGTGCCAGCAGTACCCAGTCCCTGATGAACACTGAAGCTTTCTTT
TRBV7-2	TRBJ2-5	-	TRBD2	CASSFAGTPGGMETQYF	TGTGCCAGCAGCTTCGCGGGGACACCGGGAGGGATGGAGACCCAGTACTTC
TRBV28	TRBJ1-4	-	TRBD1	CASSFLDRGGPTTNEKLFF	TGTGCCAGCAGTTTTCTTGACAGGGGCGGGCCCACAACTAATGAAAAACTGTTTTTT
TRBV5-4	TRBJ2-5	-	-	CASSLGRNQETQYF	TGTGCCAGCAGCTTAGGACGGAACCAAGAGACCCAGTACTTC
TRBV28	TRBJ1-2	-	-	CASRFYRDIGPYGYTF	TGTGCCAGCAGGTTTTACCGGGACATAGGCCCCTATGGCTACACCTTC
TRBV5-1	TRBJ2-2	once	-	CASSLVDHTGELFF	TGCGCCAGCAGCTTGGTAGATCACACCGGGGAGCTGTTTTTT
TRBV11-2	TRBJ1-1	-	TRBD1	CASSLPGGRAFF	TGTGCCAGCAGTCTCCCAGGGGGGAGGGCTTTCTTT
TRBV5-6	TRBJ1-1	-	-	CASSLEPLNTEAFF	TGTGCCAGCAGCTTGGAACCATTGAACACTGAAGCTTTCTTT
TRBV18	TRBJ2-1	-	TRBD1	CASSLRDSNSYNEQFF	TGTGCCAGCTCACTTCGGGACAGTAACTCCTACAATGAGCAGTTCTTC
TRBV5-1	TRBJ2-3	-	-	CATGADTQYF	TGCGCCACCGGGGCAGATACGCAGTATTTT
TRBV5-8	TRBJ2-2	-	TRBD2	CASSPGLAANTGELFF	TGTGCCAGCAGCCCTGGACTAGCGGCGAACACCGGGGAGCTGTTTTTT
TRBV25-1	TRBJ1-2	-	-	CASSDPDGNYGYTF	TGTGCCAGCAGTGATCCGGACGGGAACTATGGCTACACCTTC
TRBV25-1	TRBJ2-5	-	TRBD1	CATEDRVAPGRQETQYF	TGTGCCACCGAAGACAGGGTGGCCCCGGGGCGCCAAGAGACCCAGTACTTC
TRBV13	TRBJ1-1	-	-	CASSFRSRGRGASPGLMNTEAFF	TGTGCCAGCAGCTTTCGCAGCCGAGGCAGGGGCGCCTCACCCGGATTAATGAACACTGAAGCTTTCTTT
TRBV5-5	TRBJ2-1	-	-	CASSVDLSSYNEQFF	TGTGCCAGCAGCGTAGACTTGAGCTCCTATAATGAGCAGTTCTTC
TRBV6-6	TRBJ1-3	-	-	CASMRDGAEGNTIYF	TGTGCCAGCATGAGAGATGGTGCTGAGGGAAACACCATATATTTT
TRBV15	TRBJ2-1	once	TRBD2	CATSSLGLAERSYNEQFF	TGTGCCACCAGCAGCTTGGGACTAGCGGAGAGATCCTACAATGAGCAGTTCTTC
TRBV6-4	TRBJ1-1	once	-	CASSDGTGNTEAFF	TGTGCCAGCAGTGATGGCACAGGGAACACTGAAGCTTTCTTT
TRBV5-4	TRBJ2-5	-	-	CASSLENFGGRGQETQYF	TGTGCCAGCAGCTTGGAGAATTTTGGGGGCCGCGGCCAAGAGACCCAGTACTTC
TRBV30	TRBJ1-2	-	TRBD1	CAWGGTGATNYGYTF	TGTGCCTGGGGGGGCACAGGGGCGACAAACTATGGCTACACCTTC
TRBV6-1	TRBJ2-3	-	-	CASSEDADTQYF	TGTGCCAGCAGTGAAGATGCAGATACGCAGTATTTT
TRBV28	TRBJ2-7	-	TRBD2	CASSFRLAGEGSYEQYF	TGTGCCAGCAGTTTCCGGCTAGCGGGCGAAGGGTCTTACGAGCAGTACTTC
TRBV18	TRBJ2-2	-	TRBD2	CASSPRAGGNTGELFF	TGTGCCAGCTCACCAAGAGCGGGAGGGAACACCGGGGAGCTGTTTTTT
TRBV7-9	TRBJ2-3	-	TRBD2	CASSLAPVTSGPDTQYF	TGTGCCAGCAGCTTAGCCCCCGTGACTAGCGGCCCAGATACGCAGTATTTT
TRBV29-1	TRBJ2-7	-	TRBD2	CSVEVLAGEAVTNEQYF	TGCAGCGTTGAAGTCCTAGCGGGAGAAGCGGTTACAAACGAGCAGTACTTC
TRBV29-1	TRBJ2-7	few	TRBD1	CSVSTGIEQYF	TGCAGCGTTTCGACAGGGATCGAGCAGTACTTC
TRBV14	TRBJ1-1	-	-	CASSQEKSGRGTEAFF	TGTGCCAGCAGCCAAGAGAAGTCGGGAAGGGGGACTGAAGCTTTCTTT
TRBV18	TRBJ1-2	-	-	CASSPDITGYTF	TGTGCCAGCTCACCTGACATCACCGGCTACACCTTC
TRBV5-1	TRBJ1-2	-	TRBD1	CASSGGTAQEGSGYTF	TGCGCCAGCAGCGGCGGGACAGCCCAAGAGGGTAGTGGCTACACCTTC